Reported below is one T cell receptor beta chain. Per germline, CDR1 SEHNR and CDR2 FQNEAQ (reference sequence). The length of the CDR3 is 13 residues. V dropped 7 bases and J dropped 4; count of bases not matched to a gene: 5. This entry comes from a study of blood T cell repertoires in COVID-19. Looking at the study overall: Collection of acute and convalescent COVID-19 samples took place in the United States, Italy and Spain. In each case, the material was cDNA or gDNA derived from T cells, B-cell-depleted T cells, or PBMCs.

Sequencing was performed with immunoSEQ multiplex PCR; in TCRdb, only in-frame clones are kept and a portion is missing. This table holds 210,000 or so clones, roughly 90% found once. The genes are TRBV7-9 and TRBJ2-3; 7 positions agree with TRBD2. Sequenced input: peripheral blood. This clonotype was sampled from a woman aged 55-69 years with acute or convalescent COVID-19. CDR3 sequence reads: CASTLGGADTQYF. The CDR3 DNA reads as TGTGCCAGCACCTTGGGGGGGGCAGATACGCAGTATTTT.